These 8 T cell receptor beta chains came from one sample sequenced in a study of blood T cell repertoires in COVID-19. Sequenced by immunoSEQ multiplex PCR; TCRdb stores in-frame clones only, minus some. The table has fewer than 200,000 clones, almost 85% seen once. Sample: peripheral blood. The receptors were sampled from a man between 40 and 49 years old who had recovered from COVID-19.

The chain recombines TRBV7-8 with TRBJ1-5, with 7 bases fitting TRBD1. The V gene end was trimmed by 3 bases and the J gene end by 3 bases; junction bases not matched to a gene: 5. The CDR3 totals 15 residues. Germline V gene lookup returns CDR1 SGHVS and CDR2 FQNEAQ. For the CDR3, the DNA is TGTGCCAGCAGCTTTGGGACAGTGAACAATCAGCCCCAGCATTTT. Encoded protein: CASSFGTVNNQPQHF.

This clone has just one count. The genes are TRBV24-1 and TRBJ2-3; tentatively, D is TRBD2 (5 bases). Germline lookup yields CDR1 KGHDR and CDR2 SFDVKD. The CDR3 runs to 14 residues. Between the trimmed V and J ends, which lost 2 bases and 7 bases, there was a span of 12 bases. CDR3 nucleotide sequence: TGTGCCACCAGTGATTCAGTAACGGGGAATACGCAGTATTTT. This codes for CATSDSVTGNTQYF.

J is TRBJ2-3 and V is TRBV6-2 or TRBV6-3; 8 nucleotides align to TRBD2. The CDR3 is 16 amino acids. With V trimmed by 0 bases and J by 1 base, 3 bases remained unmatched. Germline CDR1 and CDR2: MNHEY and SVGEGT. CDR3 sequence: CASSYSGTRGTDTQYF. Written as DNA, the CDR3 is TGTGCCAGCAGTTACTCCGGGACTAGGGGCACAGATACGCAGTATTTT.

The chain carries TRBV6-1 and TRBJ2-7; possibly TRBD1 for D (5 bases). The CDR3 consists of 13 residues. Between the trimmed V and J ends, which lost 1 base and 2 bases, there was a span of 6 bases. The germline CDR1 and CDR2 sequences are MNHNS and SASEGT. CDR3: CASSEGTTYEQYF. The DNA of the CDR3 is TGTGCCAGCAGTGAAGGGACAACCTACGAGCAGTACTTC.

This clone has only one observation. This rearrangement joins TRBV6-6 to TRBJ1-1, with TRBD1 matching over 9 bases. The CDR3 length is 15 residues. Germline CDR1 MNHNY, CDR2 SVGAGI (reference sequence). Germline trimming cut 2 bases from V and 11 bases from J; bases unmatched to any gene: 12. As DNA, the CDR3 is TGTGCCAGCAGTTACCCGGGACAGGGAGATACGTCGGCTTTCTTT. The encoded protein is CASSYPGQGDTSAFF.

The J gene is TRBJ2-7, the V gene TRBV5-1, with a tentative D call TRBD2 (6 bases). Germline lookup yields CDR1 SGHRS and CDR2 YFSETQ. The V end lost 0 bases, the J end lost 1 base, and 11 bases lay between the germline ends. The CDR3 spans 15 residues. The CDR3 sequence is CASSLGGGGSYEQYF. CDR3 nucleotides: TGCGCCAGCAGCTTGGGGGGCGGAGGGTCCTACGAGCAGTACTTC. The whole variable domain, filled in from reference TRBV5-1 and TRBJ2-7, reads KAGVTQTPRYLIKTRGQQVTLSCSPISGHRSVSWYQQTPGQGLQFLFEYFSETQRNKGNFPGRFSGRQFSNSRSEMNVSTLELGDSALYLCASSLGGGGSYEQYFGPGTRLTVT.

The DNA of the CDR3 is TGCGCCAGCACCATAGCGGGAGGATCACGCGAGCAGTACTTC. Encoded protein: CASTIAGGSREQYF. The rearrangement uses TRBV23-1 and TRBJ2-7, with 10 nucleotides matching TRBD2. TRBV23-1 is treated as an ORF (open reading frame) with a function not yet certain. CDR3 length: 14 residues. The trim removed 7 bases at V and 6 bases at J, leaving 9 bases unmatched.

The chain recombines TRBV6-5 with TRBJ2-2; a possible D gene is TRBD1 (5 bases). Trimming left V 7 bases short and J 3 bases short, with 9 bases between. Germline-derived CDR1 and CDR2 are MNHEY and SVGAGI. The CDR3 is 13 residues long. CDR3: CASKQGYTGELFF. CDR3 sequence (DNA): TGTGCCAGCAAGCAGGGTTACACCGGGGAGCTGTTTTTT.